These 30 T cell receptor beta chains came from one sample sequenced in a study of tumor and adjacent non-tumor tissue in lung cancer. Three rounds of nested PCR, following a modified ARM-PCR protocol, produced the TCRbeta library. Via MiXCR, TCRdb re-called the multiplex PCR reads, giving one row per CDR3 protein. Found here are some 84,000 distinct CDR3 sequences, roughly three fifths of them singletons; the top ten hold approximately 15%. The template was RNA from unsorted bulk tissue. The specimen was lung tumor tissue. These receptors were collected from a man aged 65-85 years with non-small cell lung cancer.

This chain joins TRBV28 and TRBJ1-1; D not certain. The V gene's germline CDR1 is MDHEN and CDR2 SYDVKM. CDR3 size: 14 residues. Trimming left V 7 bases short and J 4 bases short, with 16 bases between. CDR3 amino acids: CASKVGPQATEAFF. The CDR3 DNA reads TGTGCCAGCAAGGTGGGCCCCCAGGCCACTGAAGCTTTCTTT.

Of note for this clonotype: A junction boundary mismatches the germline segment, possibly from a read error. J is TRBJ2-6 and V is TRBV20-1, with D hard to call. The CDR3 extends over 15 amino acids. CDR1 is DFQATT, CDR2 SNEGSKA, per germline (reference sequence). CDR3 sequence: CIASRPDSGANVLTF. CDR3 DNA sequence: TGCATTGCTAGTAGGCCGGACTCTGGGGCCAACGTCCTGACTTTC.

This clonotype was observed a few times. This could be a read error, since a much larger clone is one nucleotide away. The chain carries TRBV6-1 and TRBJ1-6; possibly TRBD1 for D (6 bases). CDR1 and CDR2 (germline): MNHNS, SASEGT. CDR3 length: 14 residues. CDR3: CTSRLQGGNSPLHF. Here the CDR3 DNA reads TGTACCAGCAGACTACAGGGTGGAAATTCACCCCTCCACTTT.

As for this clonotype: This may come from a read error, since a much larger clone is one base off. The V and J genes are TRBV20-1 and TRBJ1-5; no definite D call. V was trimmed by 5 bases and J by 6 bases, leaving 17 bases between them. Germline CDR1 is DFQATT and CDR2 is SNEGSKA (reference sequence). CDR3 length: 14 amino acids. The DNA of the CDR3 is TGCAGTGCTCTATACGGCCACAGAGGTCAGCCCCAGCATTTT. It translates to CSALYGHRGQPQHF.

As to this clonotype: An end of the junction differs from the germline gene, which may be a read error. The chain recombines TRBV12-3 or TRBV12-4 with TRBJ2-1; D gene ambiguous. The CDR3 contains 14 residues. CDR3 sequence reads: CASRPAKSYIEQFF. For the CDR3, the DNA is TGTGCCAGCAGGCCTGCCAAGTCCTACATTGAGCAGTTCTTC.

Comment on this clonotype: A much larger clone differs by one base, so this may be a read error. This chain uses TRBV6-1 with TRBJ1-5; maybe TRBD1 (6 bases). The V gene's germline CDR1 is MNHNS and CDR2 SASEGT. Trimming took 5 bases from V and 9 from J, leaving 14 bases between them. The CDR3 contains 13 residues. The DNA of the CDR3 is TGTGCCAGCAGTACGCAGGGGTTGGGGCCCCAGCATTTT. Its protein is CASSTQGLGPQHF.

V gene TRBV29-1 combines with J gene TRBJ2-3; possible D gene TRBD2, 6 bases. The germline CDR1 and CDR2 sequences are SQVTM and ANQGSEA. V lost 7 bases and J 5 bases, leaving 16 bases between the germline ends. This CDR3 has 13 amino acids. This CDR3 is CSAAIGSGDTQYF. The DNA of the CDR3 is TGCAGCGCTGCGATCGGGAGTGGAGATACGCAGTATTTT.

This clonotype came up a few times. CDR3 sequence: CASSSQGNADTQYF. The CDR3 DNA is TGTGCCAGCAGTTCCCAGGGGAACGCAGATACGCAGTATTTT. The chain has TRBV6-4 and TRBJ2-3, with a weak D call TRBD1 (6 bases). The CDR3 has 14 residues. Germline CDR1 MRHNA, CDR2 SNTAGT. Trimming pared 5 bases from V and 4 bases from J, leaving 13 bases between.

As to this clonotype: This clone may be a read error of a much larger clone one base away. The chain carries TRBV28 and TRBJ2-6, with a possible D match to TRBD1 (7 bases). Germline CDR1 reads MDHEN; CDR2 reads SYDVKM. This CDR3 region has 18 residues. CDR3: CASRRDSPVGSGVNVLTF. The CDR3, as DNA: TGTGCCAGCAGGCGGGACAGCCCGGTTGGCTCTGGGGTCAACGTCCTGACTTTC. Supplemented by reference TRBV28 and TRBJ2-6, the full variable domain reads DVKVTQSSRYLVKRTGEKVFLECVQDMDHENMFWYRQDPGLGLRLIYFSYDVKMKEKGDIPEGYSVSREKKERFSLILESASTNQTSMYLCASRRDSPVGSGVNVLTFGAGSRLTVL.

On this clonotype itself: As the CDR3 is not closed by the conserved phenylalanine or tryptophan, this likely results from a read error. The DNA is omitted, as the CDR3 cannot be located on it reliably, and the CDR3 follows TCRdb's listing. J is TRBJ2-7 and V is TRBV11-2; the table's D call TRBD1 went unverified against the DNA. The CDR3 contains 14 residues when both ends are counted. Per germline, CDR1 SGHAT and CDR2 FQNNGV. The CDR3 sequence: CASSEGYRNYEQYI.

Notes on this clonotype: One junction end does not reproduce the germline sequence, and a read error may be involved. The chain carries TRBV20-1 and TRBJ2-1, with a weak D call TRBD1 (5 bases). CDR1 and CDR2 from the germline V gene are DFQATT and SNEGSKA (reference sequence). The CDR3 loop spans 12 amino acids. CDR3 sequence (DNA): TGCAGTGCTGGTAGACAGTACAGTGAGCAGTTCTTC. Its translation: CSAGRQYSEQFF.

This clonotype was picked up one time. Being one base from a much bigger clone, this may be a read error. Here the CDR3 omits its conserved ending phenylalanine or tryptophan, so a read error is the likely source. The J gene is TRBJ2-7, the V gene TRBV28; 10 bases are shared with TRBD1. This CDR3 has 19 residues. The J segment lost 3 bases and the V segment lost 0 bases, leaving 14 bases of the junction unmatched. CDR1 and CDR2 from the germline V gene are MDHEN and SYDVKM. The CDR3 nucleotides are TGTGCCAGCAGTTTATGGGGGGACAGGGGCGACCGAGCCCTCTACGAGCAGTACCTC. This codes for CASSLWGDRGDRALYEQYL.

This clonotype was found many times. The genes are TRBV6-6 and TRBJ2-7; the D is unclear. The V gene's germline CDR1 is MNHNY and CDR2 SVGAGI (reference sequence). CDR3 length: 15 residues. V was pared by 6 bases and J by 7 bases, with 22 bases between. Here the CDR3 DNA reads TGTGCCAGCAGCCGTCCGGCAGAGAGTCTTAGGGAGCAGTACTTC. Protein sequence: CASSRPAESLREQYF.

With regard to this clonotype: A much more abundant neighbour one base away suggests this may be a read error. The chain combines TRBV6-7 with TRBJ1-4, with a weak D call TRBD1 (6 bases). TRBV6-7 qualifies as an ORF whose function is uncertain. The CDR3 has 15 residues. The CDR3, as DNA: TGTGCCAGCAGTTCAAAGACAGGCCTTAATGAAAAACCGTTTTTT. As protein: CASSSKTGLNEKPFF.

The rearrangement links TRBV7-2 to TRBJ2-7, with D hard to call. This CDR3 has 11 amino acids. CDR1 and CDR2 from the germline V gene are SGHTA and FQGNSA. V was trimmed by 8 bases and J by 0 bases, leaving 5 bases between them. CDR3 region: CASGNSYEQYF. DNA for the CDR3: TGTGCCAGCGGGAACTCCTACGAGCAGTACTTC.

V usage is TRBV11-2 and J usage is TRBJ2-1; 7 bases map to TRBD2. CDR1 and CDR2 from the germline V gene are SGHAT and FQNNGV. With V trimmed by 10 bases and J by 7 bases, 7 bases remained unmatched. CDR3 size: 12 residues. The DNA for the CDR3 is TGTGCCACCTCTAGGCGGGGGAATGAGCAGTTCTTC. Encoded protein: CATSRRGNEQFF.

A note on this clonotype: Germline and junction disagree at one end, which may indicate a read error. V gene TRBV4-1 combines with J gene TRBJ2-3, with D uncertain. Germline assignment: CDR1 MGHRA and CDR2 YSYEKL. The CDR3 spans 14 residues. CDR3 loop: CASSQGGATDTQYF. The CDR3 DNA follows: TGTGCCAGCAGCCAAGGTGGAGCAACGGATACGCAGTATTTT.

As to this clonotype: A much larger clone differs by one base, so this may be a read error. This sequence joins TRBV28 and TRBJ2-2; 8 bases fit TRBD1. Looked up from germline, CDR1 is MDHEN and CDR2 is SYDVKM. The length of the CDR3 is 15 residues. Unmatched junction bases numbered 11, after V lost 7 bases and J lost 7 bases. The chain's CDR3 is CASISSAGGNGELFF. CDR3 DNA sequence: TGTGCCAGCATCTCTTCCGCAGGGGGCAACGGGGAGCTGTTTTTT.

The chain carries TRBV11-1 and TRBJ2-3; TRBD2 matches 9 bases. The CDR3 has 16 amino acids. CDR1 is SGHAT, CDR2 FQDESV, per germline (reference sequence). V was clipped by 5 bases and J by 15 bases; unmatched bases: 21. The CDR3 DNA reads as TGTGCCAGCAGCCCCCTGGCGGGGGGGCCAACAGATATGCAATATTTT. It codes for CASSPLAGGPTDMQYF.

For this clonotype: One end of the junction is discordant with germline, which a read error may explain. V and J are TRBV14 and TRBJ2-3; D tentatively reads TRBD1 or TRBD2 (6 bases each). CDR3 length: 16 amino acids. Germline lookup yields CDR1 SGHDN and CDR2 FVKESK. The DNA of the CDR3 is TGTGCCAGCGGCCAAGGAGGGGGAGTAGGCACAGATACGCAGTATTTT. Translating gives CASGQGGGVGTDTQYF. The full variable domain, in which reference TRBV14 and TRBJ2-3 provide the parts outside the CDR3, is EAGVTQFPSHSVIEKGQTVTLRCDPISGHDNLYWYRRVMGKEIKFLLHFVKESKQDESGMPNNRFLAERTGGTYSTLKVQPAELEDSGVYFCASGQGGGVGTDTQYFGPGTRLTVL.

In its sample, this clonotype was seen many times. V usage is TRBV6-1 and J usage is TRBJ2-7; D might be TRBD1 (5 bases). Germline V gene lookup returns CDR1 MNHNS and CDR2 SASEGT. The V gene lost 1 base and the J gene lost 8 bases, with 12 bases spanning the gap. The CDR3 covers 13 residues. Here the CDR3 DNA reads TGTGCCAGCAGTGAAGGACAGCTTACGCAGCAGTACTTC. It translates to CASSEGQLTQQYF.

This clonotype was detected ten times or more. Mismatch with germline at one junction end may stem from a read error. V gene TRBV10-1 combines with J gene TRBJ2-7; D is ambiguous. CDR3 length equals 13 residues. Germline assignment: CDR1 WNHNN and CDR2 SYGVQD (reference sequence). This chain's CDR3 is CASSGDSRLHQHF. CDR3 DNA: TGCGCCAGCAGTGGTGACTCCCGGCTCCATCAACACTTC.

This clonotype has at least ten counts. The chain uses TRBV29-1 and TRBJ2-1, with TRBD2 identical over 8 bases. Germline CDR1 reads SQVTM; CDR2 reads ANQGSEA. V trimming: 8 bases; J trimming: 5 bases; junction bases outside the gene matches: 8. The CDR3 has 13 residues. The DNA for the CDR3 is TGCAGCACTTCGGGGGGGCTACACAATGAGCAGTTCTTC. Translating it yields CSTSGGLHNEQFF.

This clonotype has at least ten counts. The rearrangement links TRBV19 to TRBJ2-1; 7 bases align to TRBD2. Germline V gene sequence: CDR1 LNHDA, CDR2 SQIVND (reference sequence). V lost 6 bases and J lost 9; bases outside the gene matches: 8. This CDR3 comprises 13 residues. Here the CDR3 reads CASRGLESPEQFF. The CDR3 coding sequence is TGTGCCAGTAGAGGACTAGAGTCCCCTGAGCAGTTCTTC.

Regarding this clonotype: With a much larger clone just one base away, this may be a read error. The gene calls are TRBV6-5 and TRBJ2-7, with 9 bases matching TRBD1. Per the germline V gene, CDR1 is MNHEY and CDR2 is SVGAGI. After removal of 6 bases from V and 0 bases from J, the junction contained 9 bases not matched to a gene. The CDR3 consists of 16 residues. CDR3 DNA sequence: TGTGCCAGCAGCAACTATGGGACAGGGAGCTCCTACGAGCAGTACTTC. Its translation: CASSNYGTGSSYEQYF.

This chain joins TRBV6-1 and TRBJ1-2; 11 bases are shared with TRBD1. The CDR3 runs to 17 residues. Germline trimming cut 6 bases from V and 7 bases from J; bases unmatched to any gene: 16. Germline values: CDR1 MNHNS, CDR2 SASEGT. The CDR3 DNA follows: TGTGCCAGCAGCAAATCCCCTGACGGACAGGGGGCATGTGGCTACACCTTC. Amino acid sequence: CASSKSPDGQGACGYTF.

This clonotype was detected once. The junction does not match germline at one end; this may be a read error. CDR3 bases: TGTGGCAGCAGTTCTAAAAGGACTAGCACCTACACCTGGGAGCTGTTTTTT. Residues: CGSSSKRTSTYTWELFF. The J gene is TRBJ2-2, the V gene TRBV12-3 or TRBV12-4; 8 bases match TRBD2. The CDR3 has 17 residues.

A remark on this clonotype: Its ends do not fully match the called genes, so a read error is possible. This chain joins TRBV29-1 and TRBJ1-2, with 12 bases that match TRBD1. This CDR3 contains 15 residues. Germline V CDR1 and CDR2: SQVTM, ANQGSEA. The CDR3 DNA follows: TGTAGCGTTAGCCGGGACAGGGGGCGCGGCTATGACTACACCTTC. Amino acid sequence: CSVSRDRGRGYDYTF.

The chain is built from TRBV11-2 and TRBJ2-1; a weak D match, TRBD2 (7 bases). The germline V gene encodes CDR1 SGHAT and CDR2 FQNNGV. V was trimmed by 4 bases and J by 9 bases, leaving 16 bases between them. This CDR3 is 14 amino acids long. This CDR3 reads CASSYIGGAGEQFF. CDR3 DNA: TGTGCCAGCAGCTACATTGGGGGGGCAGGTGAGCAGTTCTTC.

This clonotype was observed a handful of times. Being one base from a much bigger clone, this may be a read error. V is TRBV6-5 and J is TRBJ1-5, with D possibly being TRBD1 or TRBD2 (5 bases each). The end of the DNA fits TRBJ2-3 better, so the J call may be wrong. This CDR3 has 15 amino acids. Germline values: CDR1 MNHEY, CDR2 SVGAGI. CDR3 nucleotides: TGTGCCACCAGAGGCGGGCAGGGTAGCAATCAGCCCCAGTATTTT. It encodes CATRGGQGSNQPQYF.